Listed below are T cell receptor beta chains from one sample, sequenced in a study of CD8 T cells in Susac syndrome. From the immunoSEQ multiplex PCR reads, TCRdb called clonotypes with MiXCR, one entry per CDR3 protein. The sample lists 150,000 to 200,000 distinct CDR3 sequences, over 85% seen once, with just over 0.13% in the top ten. The sequenced material came from CD4+ T cells from PBMCs. These receptor sequences come from a human donor in good health. Each CDR3 is given with its conserved first and last residue. Fields, in order: D gene, V gene, J gene, clone size, CDR3 DNA, CDR3 protein. A D gene is named only where the DNA matches it firmly. Part of the rows lack a size; the others show once, few, many or a class for expanded clones.

TRBD1	TRBV5-1	TRBJ2-2	NA	TGCGCCAGCACGCTCGGGGACAGTCGTACCGGGGAGCTGTTTTTT	CASTLGDSRTGELFF
TRBD2	TRBV20-1	TRBJ2-3	NA	TGCAGTGCTAGCCGCCCCCCGGGACTAGCGGGGGGGATCGATACGCAGTATTTT	CSASRPPGLAGGIDTQYF
NA	TRBV6-6	TRBJ2-1	NA	TGTGCCAGCAGTTACGAGGACATCTCCTACAATGAGCAGTTCTTC	CASSYEDISYNEQFF
TRBD1	TRBV14	TRBJ1-1	NA	TGTGCCAGCAGCCAGGTGACAGGGGGCTATACTGAAGCTTTCTTT	CASSQVTGGYTEAFF
TRBD2	TRBV29-1	TRBJ2-1	few	TGCAGCGTTAGAGGACCTAGCGGTGAGCAGTTTTTC	CSVRGPSGEQFF
NA	TRBV6-1	TRBJ2-7	NA	TGTGCCAGCAGTGGCCGCTGGGGCGAGCAGTACTTC	CASSGRWGEQYF
NA	TRBV2	TRBJ1-2	NA	TGTGCCAGCAGTGTCGGGGAGACTAACTATGGCTACACCTTC	CASSVGETNYGYTF
NA	TRBV11-2	TRBJ1-2	NA	TGTGCCAGCAGCTTACGGGAGGCGAATGGCTACACCTTC	CASSLREANGYTF
NA	TRBV20-1	TRBJ2-7	NA	TGCAGTGCTAGAGATCTGGGGGGCGAGCAGTACTTC	CSARDLGGEQYF
NA	TRBV2	TRBJ2-1	NA	TGTGCCAGCAGTGTTGAGCGGTTCTACAATGAGCAGTTCTTC	CASSVERFYNEQFF
NA	TRBV30	TRBJ2-1	NA	TGTGCCTGGAGGAGAGCACGAGCCTATTACAATGAGCAGTTCTTC	CAWRRARAYYNEQFF
TRBD1	TRBV11-2	TRBJ1-6	NA	TGTGCCAGCAGCTCCCAGACAGGGGGCGTTTCACCCCTCCACTTT	CASSSQTGGVSPLHF
NA	TRBV19	TRBJ1-1	NA	TGTGCCAGTAGTGCCCCTACAGGGAATATGAACACTGAAGCTTTCTTT	CASSAPTGNMNTEAFF
NA	TRBV2	TRBJ2-5	once	TGTGCCAGCAGTCCATTGGCCCCACCGTACGAGACCCAGTACTTC	CASSPLAPPYETQYF
NA	TRBV29-1	TRBJ1-2	NA	TGCAGCGTTGAGGGGGGGGGTCGGGGTTACACCTTC	CSVEGGGRGYTF
TRBD1	TRBV9	TRBJ1-3	NA	TGTGCCAGCAGCGTAATGGACAGGGGGCGCGTAGCTGGAAACACCATATATTTT	CASSVMDRGRVAGNTIYF
TRBD1	TRBV5-6	TRBJ2-5	NA	TGTGCCAGCAGCTTGGGCCCCAGGGGGTACGAAGAGACCCAGTACTTC	CASSLGPRGYEETQYF
NA	TRBV9	TRBJ2-7	NA	TGTGCCAGCAGCGCGGACGTCGAGCCCTACGAGCAGTACTTC	CASSADVEPYEQYF
NA	TRBV11-2	TRBJ1-1	NA	TGTGCCAGCAGCTTGGACTCAGGGGAAAGGAACACTGAAGCTTTCTTT	CASSLDSGERNTEAFF
NA	TRBV4-2	TRBJ1-1	NA	TGTGCCAGCAGCCTAGGACAGACTCGAGAAGCTTTCTTT	CASSLGQTREAFF
NA	TRBV2	TRBJ1-2	NA	TGTGCCAGCAGTCCCAACAGGATTGGGAATGGCTACACCTTC	CASSPNRIGNGYTF
NA	TRBV5-6	TRBJ1-1	once	TGTGCCAGCACTAACTTACAGGGACTGGACACTGAAGCTTTCTTT	CASTNLQGLDTEAFF
NA	TRBV5-1	TRBJ2-5	once	TGCGCCAGCAGCCAAACGGGGGAGACCCAGTACTTC	CASSQTGETQYF
NA	TRBV24-1	TRBJ2-5	NA	TGTGCCACCAGTGACACTGGTCACGAAGAGACCCAGTACTTC	CATSDTGHEETQYF
TRBD1	TRBV18	TRBJ2-3	NA	TGTGCCACTGAACCACCCCAGGGGGAAGATACGCAGTATTTT	CATEPPQGEDTQYF
NA	TRBV20-1	TRBJ1-5	NA	TGCAGTGCTAGAGATCCCGCAGGGAGTCAGCCCCAGCATTTT	CSARDPAGSQPQHF
NA	TRBV3-1	TRBJ2-2	NA	TGTGCCTCAATGGGGGGGCAGAACACCGGGGAGCTGTTTTTT	CASMGGQNTGELFF
NA	TRBV15	TRBJ2-7	NA	TGTGCCACCAGCAGAGAGGGATACGAGCAGTACTTC	CATSREGYEQYF
TRBD1	TRBV5-1	TRBJ1-2	NA	TGCGCCAGCAGCTTGGTGGCAGGGGGCGCGGGCTACACCTTC	CASSLVAGGAGYTF
TRBD1	TRBV20-1	TRBJ1-5	NA	TGCAGTGCTAGAGTTTTGGGACAGGGACTTCAGCCCCAGCATTTT	CSARVLGQGLQPQHF
NA	TRBV5-4	TRBJ1-1	few	TGTGCCAGCAGCACGGGACAGAACACTGAAGCTTTCTTT	CASSTGQNTEAFF
TRBD1	TRBV29-1	TRBJ1-1	NA	TGCAGCGGGGGACAGGGTATTTTAGGCACTGAAGCTTTCTTT	CSGGQGILGTEAFF
NA	TRBV9	TRBJ2-1	NA	TGTGCCAGCAGCGTATCCCAGCGGGCGGCGGCGTCCTACAATGAGCAGTTCTTC	CASSVSQRAAASYNEQFF
NA	TRBV12-3/TRBV12-4	TRBJ1-2	NA	TGTGCCAGCAGTTTAGCGCTTTCGGGCACCAACTATGGCTACACCTTC	CASSLALSGTNYGYTF
NA	TRBV29-1	TRBJ2-7	NA	TGCAGCGTGAGGGTCCCTGAGGGGGACAAATACGAGCAGTACTTC	CSVRVPEGDKYEQYF
TRBD1	TRBV19	TRBJ1-5	NA	TGTGCCAGTAGTATTCAGGGACAGGGGCTAGGTCAGCCCCAGCATTTT	CASSIQGQGLGQPQHF
NA	TRBV7-3	TRBJ1-1	NA	TGTGCCAGCAGCCCGGACAGCCGGAACACTGAAGCTTTCTTT	CASSPDSRNTEAFF
NA	TRBV12-3/TRBV12-4	TRBJ2-5	NA	TGTGCCAGCAGTCTTACCGGGACGATGATAGAGACCCAGTACTTC	CASSLTGTMIETQYF
TRBD1	TRBV29-1	TRBJ1-1	NA	TGCAGCGTTGAAATGGGACAGCTGAACACTGAAGCTTTCTTT	CSVEMGQLNTEAFF
NA	TRBV15	TRBJ2-5	NA	TGTGCCACCAGCAGATACAAGCAGGGGCAAGAGACCCAGTACTTC	CATSRYKQGQETQYF
TRBD1	TRBV5-1	TRBJ2-7	NA	TGCGCCAGCAATTTGGGACAGGCAAACTCCTACGAGCAGTACTTC	CASNLGQANSYEQYF
TRBD2	TRBV30	TRBJ2-5	NA	TGTGCCTGGGAGGCTAGCGGAGAGACCCAGTACTTC	CAWEASGETQYF
NA	TRBV10-3	TRBJ2-3	NA	TGTGCCACTCGTTTCGGGGGAAGGACAGATACGCAGTATTTT	CATRFGGRTDTQYF
NA	TRBV19	TRBJ1-4	NA	TGTGCCAGTAGTAAACGACTGTTTTTT	CASSKRLFF
NA	TRBV5-1	TRBJ1-4	NA	TGCGCCAGCAGTTCTCGGGGGATAGGTGAAAAACTGTTTTTT	CASSSRGIGEKLFF
NA	TRBV12-3/TRBV12-4	TRBJ1-1	NA	TGTGCCAGCAGCTTCGGGTCCTCCATAATGAACACTGAAGCTTTCTTT	CASSFGSSIMNTEAFF
NA	TRBV29-1	TRBJ2-5	NA	TGCAGCGTTCGGGGGGCCCCACAAGAGACCCAGTACTTC	CSVRGAPQETQYF
NA	TRBV28	TRBJ1-2	NA	TGTGCCAGCAAATATCGGGCTGGGGGTGGCTACACCTTC	CASKYRAGGGYTF
NA	TRBV18	TRBJ2-1	NA	TGTGCCAGCTCAGGGGAGGAGCAGTTCTTC	CASSGEEQFF
TRBD2	TRBV7-3	TRBJ2-3	few	TGTGCCAGCAGCCCGGGACTAGGGAACACAGATACGCAGTATTTT	CASSPGLGNTDTQYF
NA	TRBV3-1	TRBJ2-5	NA	TGTGCCAGCAGCCATATGTCGAGTCGAGAGACCCAGTACTTC	CASSHMSSRETQYF
NA	TRBV20-1	TRBJ2-2	NA	TGCAGTGCTAGTCCGCAGAACACCGGGGAGCTGTTTTTT	CSASPQNTGELFF